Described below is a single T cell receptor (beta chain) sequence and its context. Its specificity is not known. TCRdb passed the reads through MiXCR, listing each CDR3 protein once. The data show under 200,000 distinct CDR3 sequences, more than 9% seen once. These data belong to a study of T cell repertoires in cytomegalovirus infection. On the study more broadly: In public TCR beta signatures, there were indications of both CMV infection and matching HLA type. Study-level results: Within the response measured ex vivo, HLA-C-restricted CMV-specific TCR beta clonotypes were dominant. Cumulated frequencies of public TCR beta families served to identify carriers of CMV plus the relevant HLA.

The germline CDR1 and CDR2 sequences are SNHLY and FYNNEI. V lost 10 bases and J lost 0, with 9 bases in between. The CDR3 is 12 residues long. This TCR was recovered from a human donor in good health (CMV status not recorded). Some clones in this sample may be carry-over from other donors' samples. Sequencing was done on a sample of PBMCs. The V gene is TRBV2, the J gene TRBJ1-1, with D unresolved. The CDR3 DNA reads TGTGCCACTACCTACTTGAACACTGAAGCTTTCTTT. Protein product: CATTYLNTEAFF.